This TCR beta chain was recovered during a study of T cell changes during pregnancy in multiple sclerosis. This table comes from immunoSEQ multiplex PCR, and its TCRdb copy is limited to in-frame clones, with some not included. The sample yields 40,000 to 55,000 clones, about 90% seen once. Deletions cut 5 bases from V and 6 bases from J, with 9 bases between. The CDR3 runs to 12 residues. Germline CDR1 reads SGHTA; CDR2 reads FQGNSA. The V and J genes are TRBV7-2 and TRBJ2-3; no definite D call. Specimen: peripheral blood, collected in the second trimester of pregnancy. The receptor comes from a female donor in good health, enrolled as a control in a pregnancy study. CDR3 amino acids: CASSPTSDTQYF. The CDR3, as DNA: TGTGCCAGCAGCCCTACTTCTGATACGCAGTATTTT.